What follows are 6 T cell receptor beta chains derived from one specimen sequenced in a study of CD8+ T cells in alopecia areata. Following RNA extraction, reverse transcription yielded cDNA that acted as the sequencing template. The table came from immunoSEQ multiplex PCR; TCRdb's copy has only in-frame clones and leaves some out. The sample lists 150,000 or so clones, 45% to 60% occurring once. Sequencing used CD4+ T cells sorted from blood. Receptor source: a human donor with alopecia areata.

The table lists this clone with a few counts. The J gene is TRBJ1-5, the V gene TRBV30; 7 nucleotides align to TRBD1. Germline values: CDR1 GTSNPN, CDR2 SVGIG (reference sequence). The CDR3 spans 16 residues. V trimming: 1 base; J trimming: 1 base; junction bases outside the gene matches: 7. The CDR3 bases are TGTGCCTGGAGTGCCGGGACAGCCCTAAGCAATCAGCCCCAGCATTTT. Protein: CAWSAGTALSNQPQHF.

The CDR3 sequence is CSVAPRAANTEAFF. The CDR3 nucleotides are TGCAGCGTTGCTCCTCGGGCAGCCAACACTGAAGCTTTCTTT. V usage is TRBV29-1 and J usage is TRBJ1-1; D unclear. The V gene lost 4 bases and the J gene lost 2 bases, with 14 bases spanning the gap. This CDR3 is 14 amino acids long. Germline-derived CDR1 and CDR2 are SQVTM and ANQGSEA.

This clone was observed a few times. The rearrangement uses TRBV7-2 and TRBJ1-4; D is possibly TRBD1 (5 bases). The CDR3 runs 14 residues. The V gene's germline CDR1 is SGHTA and CDR2 FQGNSA. With 5 bases removed from V and 6 bases from J, the gap between germline ends came to 13 bases. The CDR3 sequence is CASSLGTGHEKLFF. The CDR3 coding sequence is TGTGCCAGCAGCCTGGGTACGGGACATGAAAAACTGTTTTTT.

The sample holds one count of this clone. The chain joins TRBV29-1 to TRBJ1-1; tentatively, D is TRBD1 (6 bases). Trimming stripped 6 bases from V and 5 bases from J, with 13 bases between. This CDR3 comprises 12 residues. CDR1 is SQVTM and CDR2 is ANQGSEA in the germline V gene. CDR3 bases: TGCAGCGTCACAGGGTATGGGACTGAAGCTTTCTTT. Encoded protein: CSVTGYGTEAFF. The variable domain in full, with the rest retrieved from reference TRBV29-1 and TRBJ1-1, is SAVISQKPSRDICQRGTSLTIQCQVDSQVTMMFWYRQQPGQSLTLIATANQGSEATYESGFVIDKFPISRPNLTFSTLTVSNMSPEDSSIYLCSVTGYGTEAFFGQGTRLTVV.

The rearrangement links TRBV11-2 to TRBJ2-1; unclear D gene. From germline, CDR1 is SGHAT and CDR2 FQNNGV. The CDR3 runs to 12 residues. The V gene lost 5 bases and the J gene lost 10 bases, with 12 bases spanning the gap. The CDR3 protein is CASSPPDWEQFF. For the CDR3, the DNA is TGTGCCAGCAGCCCCCCTGATTGGGAGCAGTTCTTC. Together with reference TRBV11-2 and TRBJ2-1, the CDR3 gives the full variable domain: EAGVAQSPRYKIIEKRQSVAFWCNPISGHATLYWYQQILGQGPKLLIQFQNNGVVDDSQLPKDRFSAERLKGVDSTLKIQPAKLEDSAVYLCASSPPDWEQFFGPGTRLTVL.

This clone was observed a single time. The CDR3 here is CASSGTPDTQYF. In DNA, the CDR3 is TGTGCCAGCAGCGGGACTCCAGATACGCAGTATTTT. V is TRBV5-4 and J is TRBJ2-3, with D possibly TRBD2 on 6 matching bases. The CDR3 extends over 12 amino acids. Germline V gene lookup returns CDR1 SGHNT and CDR2 YYREEE (reference sequence). With 4 bases removed from V and 4 bases from J, the gap between germline ends came to 7 bases.